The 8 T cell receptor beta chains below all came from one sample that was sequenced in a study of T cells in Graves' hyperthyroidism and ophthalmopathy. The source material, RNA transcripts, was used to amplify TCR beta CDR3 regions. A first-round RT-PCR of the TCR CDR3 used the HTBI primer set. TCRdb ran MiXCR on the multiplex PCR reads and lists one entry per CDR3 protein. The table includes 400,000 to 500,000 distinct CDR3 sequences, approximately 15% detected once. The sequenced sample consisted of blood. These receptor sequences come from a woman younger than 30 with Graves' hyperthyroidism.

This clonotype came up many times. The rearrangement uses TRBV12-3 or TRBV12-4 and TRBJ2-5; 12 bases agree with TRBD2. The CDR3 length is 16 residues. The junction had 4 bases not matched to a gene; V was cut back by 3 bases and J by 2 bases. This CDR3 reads CASSLLGLAGQETQYF. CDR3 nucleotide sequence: TGTGCCAGCAGTTTGTTGGGACTAGCGGGTCAAGAGACCCAGTACTTC.

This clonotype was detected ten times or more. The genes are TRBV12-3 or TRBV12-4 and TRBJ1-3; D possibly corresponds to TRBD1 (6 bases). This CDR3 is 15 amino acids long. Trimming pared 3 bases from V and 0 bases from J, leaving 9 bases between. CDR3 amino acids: CASSFQGPSGNTIYF. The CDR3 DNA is TGTGCCAGCAGTTTCCAGGGGCCCTCTGGAAACACCATATATTTT.

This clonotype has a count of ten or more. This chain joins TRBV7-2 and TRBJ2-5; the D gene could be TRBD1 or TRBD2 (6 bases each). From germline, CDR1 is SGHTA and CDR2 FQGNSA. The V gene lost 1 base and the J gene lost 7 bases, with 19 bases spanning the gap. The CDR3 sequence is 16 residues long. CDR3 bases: TGTGCCAGCAGCTTAGGGGTGGGGGCATTGGGGGGGACCCAGTACTTC. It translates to CASSLGVGALGGTQYF.

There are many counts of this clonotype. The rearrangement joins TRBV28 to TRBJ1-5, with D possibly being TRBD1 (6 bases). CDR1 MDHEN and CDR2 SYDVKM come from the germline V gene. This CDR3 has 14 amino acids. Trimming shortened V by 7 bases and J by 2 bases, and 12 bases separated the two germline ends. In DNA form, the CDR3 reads TGTGCCAGCAATCACAGGGATCGCAATCAGCCCCAGCATTTT. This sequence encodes CASNHRDRNQPQHF. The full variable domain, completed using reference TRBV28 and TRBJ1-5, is DVKVTQSSRYLVKRTGEKVFLECVQDMDHENMFWYRQDPGLGLRLIYFSYDVKMKEKGDIPEGYSVSREKKERFSLILESASTNQTSMYLCASNHRDRNQPQHFGDGTRLSIL.

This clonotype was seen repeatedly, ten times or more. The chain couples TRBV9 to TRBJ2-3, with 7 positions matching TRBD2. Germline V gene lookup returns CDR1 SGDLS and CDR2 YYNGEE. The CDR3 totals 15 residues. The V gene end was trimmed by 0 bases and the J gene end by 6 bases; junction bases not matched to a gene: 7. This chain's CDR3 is CASSVVASGADTQYF. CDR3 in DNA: TGTGCCAGCAGCGTAGTAGCTAGCGGAGCGGATACGCAGTATTTT.

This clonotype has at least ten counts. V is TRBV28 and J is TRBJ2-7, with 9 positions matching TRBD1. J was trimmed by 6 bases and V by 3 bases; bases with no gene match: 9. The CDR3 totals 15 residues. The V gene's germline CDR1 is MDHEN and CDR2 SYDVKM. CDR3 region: CASSFTWDRELEQYF. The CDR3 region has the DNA TGTGCCAGCAGTTTTACCTGGGACAGGGAACTCGAGCAGTACTTC.

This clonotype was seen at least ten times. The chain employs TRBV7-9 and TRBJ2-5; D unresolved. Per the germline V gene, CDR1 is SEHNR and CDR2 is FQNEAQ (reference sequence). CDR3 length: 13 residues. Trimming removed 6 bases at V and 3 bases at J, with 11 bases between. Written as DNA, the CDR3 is TGTGCCAGCAGGGCGACCGAGGAAGAGACCCAGTACTTC. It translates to CASRATEEETQYF.

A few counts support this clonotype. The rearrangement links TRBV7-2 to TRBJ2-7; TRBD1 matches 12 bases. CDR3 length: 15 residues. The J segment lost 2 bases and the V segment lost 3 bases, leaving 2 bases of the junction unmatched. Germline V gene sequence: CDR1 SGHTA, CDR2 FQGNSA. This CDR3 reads CASSFGTGGTYEQYF. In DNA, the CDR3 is TGTGCCAGCAGCTTCGGGACAGGGGGCACCTACGAGCAGTACTTC.